This T cell receptor (beta chain) stems from a study of cytomegalovirus exposure and HLA in healthy donors. Study-level results: Accurate prediction of most subjects' HLA-A and HLA-B alleles from TCR beta sequences was reported. Reports described diagnosis of cytomegalovirus status by the classifier as highly specific and sensitive.

Primers for the PCR totalled 60 Vbeta and 13 Jbeta. Data came from immunoSEQ multiplex PCR; TCRdb stores just in-frame clones and leaves some out. The sample has some 140,000 clones, 80% seen once. Germline V gene sequence: CDR1 SGHNT, CDR2 YYREEE (reference sequence). The V gene end was trimmed by 1 base and the J gene end by 1 base; junction bases not matched to a gene: 5. The CDR3 runs to 15 residues. Donors were ostensibly healthy at sampling, although undocumented immune exposures were probable. In its sample, this clone was seen a few times. Its antigen is unknown. The receptor comes from a man younger than 45 in good health and CMV-seropositive. This sequence joins TRBV5-4 and TRBJ2-7; 7 nucleotides match TRBD1. The sequenced sample consisted of PBMCs. CDR3 sequence: CASSLKGAKSYEQYF. The CDR3 DNA sequence: TGTGCCAGCAGCTTGAAGGGGGCGAAATCCTACGAGCAGTACTTC. The whole variable domain, remainder taken from reference TRBV5-4 and TRBJ2-7, is ETGVTQSPTHLIKTRGQQVTLRCSSQSGHNTVSWYQQALGQGPQFIFQYYREEENGRGNFPPRFSGLQFPNYSSELNVNALELDDSALYLCASSLKGAKSYEQYFGPGTRLTVT.